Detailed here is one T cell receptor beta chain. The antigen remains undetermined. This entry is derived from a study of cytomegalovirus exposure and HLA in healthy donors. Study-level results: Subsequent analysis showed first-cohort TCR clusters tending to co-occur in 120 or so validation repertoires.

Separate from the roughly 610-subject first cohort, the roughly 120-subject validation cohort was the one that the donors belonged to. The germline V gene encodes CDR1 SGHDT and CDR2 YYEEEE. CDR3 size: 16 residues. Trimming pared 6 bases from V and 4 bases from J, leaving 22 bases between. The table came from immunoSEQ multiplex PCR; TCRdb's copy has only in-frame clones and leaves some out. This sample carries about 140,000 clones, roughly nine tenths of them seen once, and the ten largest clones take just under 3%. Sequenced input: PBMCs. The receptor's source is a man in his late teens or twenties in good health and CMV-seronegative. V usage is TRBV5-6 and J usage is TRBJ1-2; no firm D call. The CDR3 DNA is TGTGCCAGCAACTCCTTTCCACCAGAGGGCGGCTATGGCTACACCTTC. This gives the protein CASNSFPPEGGYGYTF.